This TCR beta chain was retrieved from a study of blood T cell repertoires in COVID-19. Turning to the study itself: T cells, B-cell-depleted T cells, or PBMCs supplied cDNA or gDNA.

TCRdb keeps only in-frame clones here, not all; method: immunoSEQ multiplex PCR. The sample has about 88,000 clones, 86% seen once. The V segment lost 1 base and the J segment 9 bases; nucleotides outside the gene matches: 13. Germline CDR1 is SGHTA and CDR2 is FQGNSA. The CDR3 runs 17 residues. Sequenced sample: peripheral blood. The chain links TRBV7-2 to TRBJ2-1; 9 bases are a match to TRBD2. The receptor's source is a human donor in a cohort sampled during active COVID-19. The CDR3 DNA sequence: TGTGCCAGCAGCTTAGATTGGTACGGCGGGGGGGCAGGTGAGCAGTTCTTC. It translates to CASSLDWYGGGAGEQFF.